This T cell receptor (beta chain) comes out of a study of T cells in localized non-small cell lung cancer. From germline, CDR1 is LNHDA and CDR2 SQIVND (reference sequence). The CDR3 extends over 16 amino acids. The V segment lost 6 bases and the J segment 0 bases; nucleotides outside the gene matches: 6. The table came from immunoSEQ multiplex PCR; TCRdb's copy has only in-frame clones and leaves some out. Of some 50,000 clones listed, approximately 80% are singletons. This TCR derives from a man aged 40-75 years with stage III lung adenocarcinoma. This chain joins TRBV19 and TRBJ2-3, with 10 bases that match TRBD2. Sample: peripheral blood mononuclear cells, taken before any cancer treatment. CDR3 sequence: CASSRGLAISTDTQYF. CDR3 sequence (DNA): TGTGCCAGTAGCCGGGGACTAGCGATTAGCACAGATACGCAGTATTTT.